The T cell receptor beta chain under discussion was sequenced for a study of shared clonotypes between healthy human individuals. Trimming pared 6 bases from V and 1 base from J, leaving 9 bases between. Per the germline V gene, CDR1 is ENHRY and CDR2 is SYGVKD. The CDR3 runs to 13 residues. This clone appeared once. Assay: immunoSEQ multiplex PCR; the TCRdb copy retains only in-frame clones and omits some. In the table there are approximately 500,000 clones, around 96% of which are singletons. The source material was naive CD4+ T cells sorted from blood. Stated subset: CD45RA+ positively selected. The chain combines TRBV10-3 with TRBJ1-1; D unresolved. The receptor comes from a woman aged 30 to 39 in good health. CDR3 sequence: CAISIRENTEAFF. Written as DNA, the CDR3 is TGTGCCATCAGCATCCGGGAGAACACTGAAGCTTTCTTT.